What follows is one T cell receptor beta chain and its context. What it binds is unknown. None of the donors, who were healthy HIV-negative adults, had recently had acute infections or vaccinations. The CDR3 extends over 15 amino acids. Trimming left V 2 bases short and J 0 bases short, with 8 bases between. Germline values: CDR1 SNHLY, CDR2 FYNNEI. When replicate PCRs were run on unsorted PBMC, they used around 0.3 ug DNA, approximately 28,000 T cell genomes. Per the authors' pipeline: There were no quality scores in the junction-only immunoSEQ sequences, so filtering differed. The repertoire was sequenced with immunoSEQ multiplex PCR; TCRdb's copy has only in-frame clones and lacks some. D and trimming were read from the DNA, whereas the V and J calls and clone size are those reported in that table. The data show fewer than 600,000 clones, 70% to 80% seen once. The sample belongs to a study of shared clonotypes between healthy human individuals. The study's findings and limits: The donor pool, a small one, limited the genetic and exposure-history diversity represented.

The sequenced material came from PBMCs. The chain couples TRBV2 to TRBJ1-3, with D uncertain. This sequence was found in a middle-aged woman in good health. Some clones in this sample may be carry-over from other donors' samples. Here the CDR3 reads CASSERWNSGNTIYF. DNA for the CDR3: TGTGCCAGCAGTGAACGATGGAACTCTGGAAACACCATATATTTT.